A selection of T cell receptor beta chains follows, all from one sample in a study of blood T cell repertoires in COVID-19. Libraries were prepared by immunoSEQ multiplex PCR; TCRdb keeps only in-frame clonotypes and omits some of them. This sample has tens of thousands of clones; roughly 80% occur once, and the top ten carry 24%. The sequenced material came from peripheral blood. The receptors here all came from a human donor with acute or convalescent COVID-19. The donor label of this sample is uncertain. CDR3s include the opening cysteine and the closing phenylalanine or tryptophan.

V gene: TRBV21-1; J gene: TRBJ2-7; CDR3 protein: CASSNGTGKSYEQYF
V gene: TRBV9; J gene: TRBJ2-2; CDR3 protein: CASSVQGQGITGELFF
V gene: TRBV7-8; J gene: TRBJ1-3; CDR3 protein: CASSLVAGDLNTIYF
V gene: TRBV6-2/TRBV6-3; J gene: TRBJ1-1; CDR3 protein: CASSYGRAGDTEAFF
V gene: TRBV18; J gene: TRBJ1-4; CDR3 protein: CASSPAREKLFF
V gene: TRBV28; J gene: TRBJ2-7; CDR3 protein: CASSPGGGYEQYF
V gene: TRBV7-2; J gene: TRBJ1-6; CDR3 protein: CASSLGDRGFPLHF
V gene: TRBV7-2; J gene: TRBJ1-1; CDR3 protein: CASHLRATNTEAFF
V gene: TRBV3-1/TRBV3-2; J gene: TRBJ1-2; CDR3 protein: CASSPGSSGYTF
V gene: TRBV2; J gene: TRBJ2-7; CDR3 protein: CASSEEDTTGSEQYF
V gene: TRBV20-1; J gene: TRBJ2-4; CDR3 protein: CSASWGVLLAKNIQYF
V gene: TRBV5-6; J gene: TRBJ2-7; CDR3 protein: CASSLGGPGPKAYEQYF
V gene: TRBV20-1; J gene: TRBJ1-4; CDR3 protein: CSARDLEKLFF
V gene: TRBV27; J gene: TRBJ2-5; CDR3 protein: CASSPMGQGKETQYF
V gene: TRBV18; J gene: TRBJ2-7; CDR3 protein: CASSPRGQLAYEQYF
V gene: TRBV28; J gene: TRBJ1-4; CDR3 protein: CASRREAATNEKLFF
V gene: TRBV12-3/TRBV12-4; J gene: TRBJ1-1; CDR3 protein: CASSLQGDTEAFF
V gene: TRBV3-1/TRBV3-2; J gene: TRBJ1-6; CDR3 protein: CASSRQGFDNSPLHF
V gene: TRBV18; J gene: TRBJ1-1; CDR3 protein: CASSPIQGAVTEAFF
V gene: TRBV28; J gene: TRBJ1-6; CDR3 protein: CASHRGGANSPLHF
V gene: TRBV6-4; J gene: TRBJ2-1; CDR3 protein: CASSDSSYPGRGNEQFF
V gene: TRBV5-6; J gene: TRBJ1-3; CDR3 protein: CASSLSYSGNTIYF
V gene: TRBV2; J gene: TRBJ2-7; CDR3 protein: CASSPYSYEQYF
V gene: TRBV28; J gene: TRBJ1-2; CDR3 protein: CASSTISRGRAYGYTF
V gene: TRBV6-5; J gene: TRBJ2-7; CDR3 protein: CASSTGLAGSHEQYF
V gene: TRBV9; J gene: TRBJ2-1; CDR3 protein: CASSVGTSGGNEQFF
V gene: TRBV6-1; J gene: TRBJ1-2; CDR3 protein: CASSERTGNYGYTF
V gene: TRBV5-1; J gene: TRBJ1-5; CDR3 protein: CASSPKTGIYSNQPQHF
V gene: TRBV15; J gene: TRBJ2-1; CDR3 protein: CATSRATGEQFF
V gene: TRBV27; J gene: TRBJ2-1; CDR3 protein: CASTSYGTGGSYNEQFF
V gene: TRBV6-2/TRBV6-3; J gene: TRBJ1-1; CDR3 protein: CASSGPRQGDTEAFF
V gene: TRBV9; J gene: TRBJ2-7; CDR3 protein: CASSRQQKGNDEQYF
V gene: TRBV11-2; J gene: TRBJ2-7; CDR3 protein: CASSLAGGRQFPYEQYF
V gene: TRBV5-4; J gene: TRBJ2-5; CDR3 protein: CASSFGQGRETQYF
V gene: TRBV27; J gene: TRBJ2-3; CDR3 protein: CASSLTGTSGRTYTDTQYF
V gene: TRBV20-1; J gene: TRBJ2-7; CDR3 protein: CSASSRSGEHEQYF
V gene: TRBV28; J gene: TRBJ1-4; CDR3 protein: CASSSGGEKLFF
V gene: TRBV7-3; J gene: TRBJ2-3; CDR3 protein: CASSPGTSGRDTQYF
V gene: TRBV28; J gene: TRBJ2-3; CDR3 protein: CASSQISGGPTDTQYF
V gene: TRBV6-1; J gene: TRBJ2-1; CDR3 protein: CASSENSNEQFF
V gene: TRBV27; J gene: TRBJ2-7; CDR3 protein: CASSRKGQSSYEQYF
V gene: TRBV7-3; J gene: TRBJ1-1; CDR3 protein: CASSSSPDTEAFF
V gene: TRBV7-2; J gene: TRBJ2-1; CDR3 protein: CASSPWGTSGYNEQFF
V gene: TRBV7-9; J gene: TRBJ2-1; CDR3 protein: CASKRTGLSYNEQFF
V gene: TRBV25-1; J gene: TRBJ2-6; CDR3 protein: CASSDQGTGANVLTF
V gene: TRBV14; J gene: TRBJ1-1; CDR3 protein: CASSGNRVGSTEAFF
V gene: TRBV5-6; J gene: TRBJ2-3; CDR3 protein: CASSFVTSGASTDTQYF